This T cell receptor beta chain was obtained from a study of cytomegalovirus exposure and HLA in healthy donors. The PCR ran on 60 Vbeta and 13 Jbeta primers. TCRdb keeps only in-frame clones here, not all; method: immunoSEQ multiplex PCR. Among about 140,000 clones, roughly 83% were seen once, and the ten largest hold about 3.4%. A note on this clone: Its antigen is undetermined.

Overall study findings and caveats: Some V segments could not be told apart, so they were left out, TRBV6-2 and TRBV6-3 among them.

CDR3 size: 14 residues. Trimming pared 7 bases from V and 3 bases from J, leaving 15 bases between. Germline V lookup: CDR1 MNHNY, CDR2 SVGAGI (reference sequence). Likely unrecorded immune exposures existed in these nominally healthy donors. This clonotype was obtained from a female donor in good health and CMV-seronegative. The rearrangement joins TRBV6-6 to TRBJ1-2, with D hard to call. Sequenced material: PBMCs. CDR3 sequence (DNA): TGTGCCAGCACCTACTCTTCTGGGCACTATGGCTACACCTTC. It is translated as CASTYSSGHYGYTF.